A single sample gave rise to the 9 T cell receptor beta chains below, sequenced in a study of blood T cell repertoires in COVID-19. Using immunoSEQ multiplex PCR, the repertoire was profiled, and TCRdb retains in-frame clones only, with some absent. The sample includes about 100,000 clones, about 78% of them seen just once. What was sequenced was peripheral blood. Receptors originate from a man in his forties or fifties who had recovered from COVID-19.

In this sample, this clone turned up a few times. The chain recombines TRBV3-1 (or the pseudogene TRBV3-2) with TRBJ1-3, with 7 bases aligning to TRBD1. The CDR3 is 14 amino acids. Trimming removed 7 bases from V and 2 bases from J; junction bases left unmatched: 5. Germline-derived CDR1 and CDR2 are LGHDT and YNNKEL (reference sequence). CDR3: CASKSGTAGNTIYF. Written as DNA, the CDR3 is TGTGCCAGCAAATCAGGGACAGCTGGAAACACCATATATTTT.

The sample holds a few counts of this clone. The CDR3 is CASSLRLAGRTDTQYF. DNA of the CDR3: TGTGCCAGCAGCCTGAGACTAGCGGGACGCACAGATACGCAGTATTTT. The chain has TRBV3-1 (or the pseudogene TRBV3-2) and TRBJ2-3; 11 bases agree with TRBD2. V was pared by 4 bases and J by 1 base, with 4 bases of the junction left unmatched. CDR3 size: 16 residues. CDR1 and CDR2 from the germline V gene are LGHDT and YNNKEL (reference sequence).

This clone was counted only a few times. The rearrangement links TRBV28 to TRBJ2-1; a possible D gene is TRBD1 (6 bases). Germline CDR1 and CDR2: MDHEN and SYDVKM. The CDR3 covers 14 residues. The V gene lost 4 bases and the J gene lost 5 bases, with 12 bases spanning the gap. In nucleotides, the CDR3 is TGTGCCAGCAGTTACCAGGGGTGGGACAATGAGCAGTTCTTC. Residues: CASSYQGWDNEQFF.

The chain links TRBV19 to TRBJ1-1, with 7 bases identical to TRBD1. The CDR3 covers 15 residues. V trimming: 5 bases; J trimming: 3 bases; junction bases outside the gene matches: 9. The V gene's germline CDR1 is LNHDA and CDR2 SQIVND (reference sequence). CDR3 loop: CASSSEAGTDTEAFF. The DNA of the CDR3 is TGTGCCAGTAGTTCAGAAGCCGGGACAGACACTGAAGCTTTCTTT.

The V call is TRBV11-2, the J call TRBJ2-7; 10 bases agree with TRBD1. This CDR3 has 16 residues. Losses at the gene ends were 2 bases for V and 2 bases for J; bases not matched to a gene: 6. Germline CDR1 SGHAT, CDR2 FQNNGV. CDR3 sequence reads: CASSLRTGTGAYEQYF. CDR3 bases: TGTGCCAGCAGCTTAAGAACCGGGACAGGGGCCTACGAGCAGTACTTC.

This clone has a count of ten or more. The CDR3 DNA reads TGTGCCAGTAGTTTCAGTATCACCGGGGAGCTGTTTTTT. It translates to CASSFSITGELFF. The chain uses TRBV19 and TRBJ2-2; D is unclear. V was trimmed by 5 bases and J by 4 bases, leaving 8 bases between them. Germline loops: CDR1 LNHDA, CDR2 SQIVND (reference sequence). The CDR3 loop spans 13 amino acids.

The CDR3 region is CASSPGQGAGGELFF. CDR3 bases: TGTGCCAGCAGCCCCGGACAGGGGGCTGGCGGGGAGCTGTTTTTT. The chain joins TRBV6-4 to TRBJ2-2; the match to TRBD1 covers 11 bases. V was clipped by 6 bases and J by 7 bases; unmatched bases: 7. Germline V gene data show CDR1 as MRHNA and CDR2 as SNTAGT. CDR3 length: 15 amino acids.

The chain has TRBV25-1 and TRBJ2-7; 8 positions match TRBD1. The germline V gene encodes CDR1 MGHDK and CDR2 SYGVNS. Trimming removed 5 bases from V and 7 bases from J; junction bases left unmatched: 7. The CDR3 is 13 residues long. The CDR3 bases are TGTGCCAGCAGTCAGGGGGCCCTCGAAGAGCAGTACTTC. Its translation is CASSQGALEEQYF.

The chain couples TRBV24-1 to TRBJ2-1; no firm D call. The CDR3 covers 13 residues. V gave up 6 bases and J gave up 8 bases, with 13 bases separating them. Germline values: CDR1 KGHDR, CDR2 SFDVKD. CDR3 protein: CATSLSSTYEQFF. CDR3 nucleotides: TGTGCCACCAGTCTCTCCTCGACTTATGAGCAGTTCTTC.